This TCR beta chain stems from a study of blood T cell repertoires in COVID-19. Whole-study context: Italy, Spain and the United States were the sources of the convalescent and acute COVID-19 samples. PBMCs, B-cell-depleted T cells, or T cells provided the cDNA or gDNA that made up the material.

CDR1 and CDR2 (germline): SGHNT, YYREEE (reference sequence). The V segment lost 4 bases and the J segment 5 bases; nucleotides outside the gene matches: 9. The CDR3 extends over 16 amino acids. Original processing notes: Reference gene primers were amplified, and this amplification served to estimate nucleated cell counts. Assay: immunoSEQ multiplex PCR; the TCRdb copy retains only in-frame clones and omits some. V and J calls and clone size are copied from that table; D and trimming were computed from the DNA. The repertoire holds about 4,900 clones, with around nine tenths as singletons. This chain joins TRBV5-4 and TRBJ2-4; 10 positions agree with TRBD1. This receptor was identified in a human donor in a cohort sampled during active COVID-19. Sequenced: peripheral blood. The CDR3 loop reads CASSPRGQGNQNIQYF. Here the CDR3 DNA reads TGTGCCAGCAGCCCGCGGGGACAGGGGAACCAAAACATTCAGTACTTC.